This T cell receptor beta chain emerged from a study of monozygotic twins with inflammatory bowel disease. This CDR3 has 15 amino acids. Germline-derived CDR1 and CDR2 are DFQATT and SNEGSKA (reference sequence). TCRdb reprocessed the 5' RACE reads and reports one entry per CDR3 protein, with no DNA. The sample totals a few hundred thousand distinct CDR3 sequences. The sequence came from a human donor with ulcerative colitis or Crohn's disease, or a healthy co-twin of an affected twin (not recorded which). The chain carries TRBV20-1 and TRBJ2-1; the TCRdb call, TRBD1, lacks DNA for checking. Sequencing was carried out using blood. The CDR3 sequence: CSASDLAGAGDEQFF.